This T cell receptor (beta chain) originates from a study of beta chain features in type 1 diabetes. Sequenced material consisted of expressed TCRB transcripts (all of the isolated RNA was reverse transcribed). Clones were sequenced by immunoSEQ multiplex PCR, and TCRdb holds only the in-frame ones, with some missing. The table records roughly 300,000 clones, about a tenth of them present only once. This clone was seen more than once but under ten times. The antigen remains undetermined. V was clipped by 4 bases and J by 8 bases, with 20 bases between them. Germline assignment: CDR1 SGHTA and CDR2 FQGNSA. The CDR3 has 16 amino acids. Study-wide findings and caveats: Significant though moderate, a shortening of TCRB CDR3s appeared in all four CD4+ subsets of Type 1 diabetes patients. Within patients, naive, central memory and Treg TCRB repertoires seemed more similar than within healthy donors.

The clonotype comes from a man aged 25 to 40 with type 1 diabetes. This chain links TRBV7-2 with TRBJ1-4; TRBD1 might be the D (6 bases). Material for sequencing was central memory CD4+ T cells from blood. Here the CDR3 DNA reads TGTGCCAGCAGCTCGATTCTCCAGGGGTATCACGAAAAACTGTTTTTT. Translating it yields CASSSILQGYHEKLFF. The full variable domain, its missing parts supplied by reference TRBV7-2 and TRBJ1-4, is GAGVSQSPSNKVTEKGKDVELRCDPISGHTALYWYRQSLGQGLEFLIYFQGNSAPDKSGLPSDRFSAERTGGSVSTLTIQRTQQEDSAVYLCASSSILQGYHEKLFFGSGTQLSVL.